This is a list of T cell receptor beta chains from one sample in a study of identical twins. MiXCR, run by TCRdb on the 5' RACE reads, gives a single entry per CDR3 protein. The sample carries about 330,000 distinct CDR3 sequences, 9% to 15% recorded once. This sample was shared with a second study, whose subject was yellow fever vaccine responses in identical twins.

Sequenced input: CD8+ T cells sorted from blood. The receptors originated from a woman aged 18-29 years in good health. The CDR3 runs from the conserved cysteine through the conserved F or W.

CDR3 protein	V gene
CASSVGTRRYNEQFF	TRBV28
CASSVGGAETQYF	TRBV9
CASGFEYTVADTQYF	TRBV12-5
CATSDSTFTDTQYF	TRBV24-1
CASSWGSGSTDTQYF	TRBV12-3/TRBV12-4
CSGIAGTGELFF	TRBV29-1
CASSWGSGEYEQYF	TRBV5-6
CASGRADNEQFF	TRBV27
CASSFGGRPYEQYF	TRBV6-2/TRBV6-3
CASSQDRGGGTYQQYF	TRBV4-2
CASSIGLDTQYF	TRBV19
CASSFRTVANTGELFF	TRBV5-5
CASSDLDRKNTEAFF	TRBV6-1
CAISESEFLYEQYF	TRBV10-3
CASSQELGFDYGYTF	TRBV14
CASSHGGNHYEQYF	TRBV7-3
CASSLRLAGNQETQYF	TRBV5-1
CASSGQGVYEQYF	TRBV19
CASSVRDSF	TRBV7-7
CASSLIGVEQFF	TRBV5-6
CASSLDSGFGRQETQYF	TRBV5-5
CASSQSRQQSSYEQYF	TRBV4-1
CASSQDRVGGSTEAFF	TRBV4-1
CASSQDPLGQGITQETQYF	TRBV3-1
CSARGSGTSEQYF	TRBV20-1
CASTERRYTDTQYF	TRBV12-3/TRBV12-4
CSAPVSGTEAFF	TRBV29-1
CASTKTSGALHNEQFF	TRBV9
CASSPKYEGELFF	TRBV4-1
CASTPWVGAGELFF	TRBV12-3/TRBV12-4
CASSQNVWTGRGQPQHF	TRBV28
CASSLGGGGPDTQYF	TRBV5-6
CSVEDHGREGYGYTF	TRBV29-1
CASSQETLGGRETQYF	TRBV4-1
CASSYRPGLLLVNTEAFF	TRBV6-5
CASSLLGAGTEAFF	TRBV7-8
CASSPELAGGSYEQYF	TRBV7-2
CASSLVGVPNTEAFF	TRBV11-2
CASRDLTDTQYF	TRBV10-2
CASSSGEVGTEAFF	TRBV6-5